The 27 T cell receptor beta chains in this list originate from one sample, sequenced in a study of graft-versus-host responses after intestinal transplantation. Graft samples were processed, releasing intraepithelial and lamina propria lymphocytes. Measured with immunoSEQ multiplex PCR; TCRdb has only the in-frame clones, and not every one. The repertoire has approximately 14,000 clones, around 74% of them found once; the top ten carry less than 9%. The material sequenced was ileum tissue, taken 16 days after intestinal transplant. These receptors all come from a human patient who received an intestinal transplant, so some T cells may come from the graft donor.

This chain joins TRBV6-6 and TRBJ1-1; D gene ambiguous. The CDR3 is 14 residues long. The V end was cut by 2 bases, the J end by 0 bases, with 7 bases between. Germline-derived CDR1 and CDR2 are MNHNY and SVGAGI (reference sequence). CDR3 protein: CASSYRGMNTEAFF. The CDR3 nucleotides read TGTGCCAGCAGTTACCGAGGCATGAACACTGAAGCTTTCTTT.

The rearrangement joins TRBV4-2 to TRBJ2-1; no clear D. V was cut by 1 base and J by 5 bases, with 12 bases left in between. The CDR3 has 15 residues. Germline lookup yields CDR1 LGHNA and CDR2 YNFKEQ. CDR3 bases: TGTGCCAGCAGCCAAGTTACATCGAGGAACAATGAGCAGTTCTTC. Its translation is CASSQVTSRNNEQFF.

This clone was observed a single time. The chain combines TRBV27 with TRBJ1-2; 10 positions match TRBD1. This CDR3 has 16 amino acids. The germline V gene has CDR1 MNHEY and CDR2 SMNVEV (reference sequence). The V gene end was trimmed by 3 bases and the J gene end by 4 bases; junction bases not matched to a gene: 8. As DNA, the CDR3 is TGTGCCAGCAGTTTCCAAAGACAGGGGGCGATCTATGGCTACACCTTC. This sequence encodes CASSFQRQGAIYGYTF.

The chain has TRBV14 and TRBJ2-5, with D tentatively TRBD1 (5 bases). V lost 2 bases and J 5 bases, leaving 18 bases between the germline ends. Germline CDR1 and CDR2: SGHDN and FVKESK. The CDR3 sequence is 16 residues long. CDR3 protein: CASSQNPGNIRETQYF. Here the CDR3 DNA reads TGTGCCAGCAGCCAAAACCCAGGGAACATTCGGGAGACCCAGTACTTC.

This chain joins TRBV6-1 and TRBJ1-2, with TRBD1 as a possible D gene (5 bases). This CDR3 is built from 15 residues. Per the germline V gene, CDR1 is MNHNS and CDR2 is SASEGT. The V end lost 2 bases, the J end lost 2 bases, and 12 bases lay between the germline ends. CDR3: CASSEYSGSNYGYTF. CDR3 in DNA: TGTGCCAGCAGTGAATATTCAGGGTCCAACTATGGCTACACCTTC.

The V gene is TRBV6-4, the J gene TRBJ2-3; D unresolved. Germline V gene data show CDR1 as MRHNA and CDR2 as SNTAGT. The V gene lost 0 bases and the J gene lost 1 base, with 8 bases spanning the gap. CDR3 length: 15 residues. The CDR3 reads CASSDSLEGTDTQYF. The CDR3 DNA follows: TGTGCCAGCAGTGACTCCCTTGAGGGCACAGATACGCAGTATTTT.

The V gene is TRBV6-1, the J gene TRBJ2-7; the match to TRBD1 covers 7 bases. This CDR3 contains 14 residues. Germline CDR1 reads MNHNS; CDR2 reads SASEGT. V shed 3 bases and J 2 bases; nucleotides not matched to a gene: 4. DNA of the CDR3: TGTGCCAGCAGTGATCTGCAGGGGGCCTACGAGCAGTACTTC. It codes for CASSDLQGAYEQYF.

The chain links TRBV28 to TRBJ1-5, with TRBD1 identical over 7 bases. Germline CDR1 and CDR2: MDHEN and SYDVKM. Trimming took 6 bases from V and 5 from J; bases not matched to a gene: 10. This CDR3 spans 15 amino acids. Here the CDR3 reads CASSFDRDGDQPQHF. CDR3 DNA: TGTGCCAGCAGCTTCGACAGGGACGGGGATCAGCCCCAGCATTTT.

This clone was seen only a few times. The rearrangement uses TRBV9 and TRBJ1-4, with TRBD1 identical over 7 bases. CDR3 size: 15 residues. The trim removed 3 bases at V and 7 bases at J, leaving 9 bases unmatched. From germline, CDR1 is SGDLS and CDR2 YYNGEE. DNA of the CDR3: TGTGCCAGCAGCGCATACAGGGGATTAGGTGAAAAACTGTTTTTT. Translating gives CASSAYRGLGEKLFF.

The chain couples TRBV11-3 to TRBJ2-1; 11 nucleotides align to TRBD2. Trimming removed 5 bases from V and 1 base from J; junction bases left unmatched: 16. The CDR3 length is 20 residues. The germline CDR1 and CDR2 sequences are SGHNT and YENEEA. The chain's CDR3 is CASSPRPGTSGSISYNEQFF. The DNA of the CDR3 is TGTGCCAGCAGCCCCAGGCCCGGGACTAGCGGCTCAATTTCCTACAATGAGCAGTTCTTC.

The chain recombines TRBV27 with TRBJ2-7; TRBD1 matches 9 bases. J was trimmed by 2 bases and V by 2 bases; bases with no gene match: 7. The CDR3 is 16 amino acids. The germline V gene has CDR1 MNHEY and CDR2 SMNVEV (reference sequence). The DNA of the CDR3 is TGTGCCAGCAGTTTAAGGCCCGGGACAGGGCCCTACGAGCAGTACTTC. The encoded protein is CASSLRPGTGPYEQYF.

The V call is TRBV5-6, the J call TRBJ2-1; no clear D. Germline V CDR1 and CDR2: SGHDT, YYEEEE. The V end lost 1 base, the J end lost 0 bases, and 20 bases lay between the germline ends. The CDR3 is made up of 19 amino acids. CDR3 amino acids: CASSLFIWSGGSSYNEQFF. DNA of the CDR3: TGTGCCAGCAGCTTGTTTATCTGGTCCGGCGGAAGCTCCTACAATGAGCAGTTCTTC.

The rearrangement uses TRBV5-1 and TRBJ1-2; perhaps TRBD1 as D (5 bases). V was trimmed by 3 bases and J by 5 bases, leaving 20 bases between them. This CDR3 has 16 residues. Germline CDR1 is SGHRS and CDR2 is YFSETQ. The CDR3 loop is CASSWGGHPRLYGYTF. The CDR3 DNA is TGCGCCAGCAGCTGGGGCGGTCACCCCCGGCTTTATGGCTACACCTTC.

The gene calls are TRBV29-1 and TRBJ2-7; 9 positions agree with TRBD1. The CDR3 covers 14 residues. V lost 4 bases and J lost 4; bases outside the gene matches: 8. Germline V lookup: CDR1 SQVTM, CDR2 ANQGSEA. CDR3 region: CSVGPLTGGYEQYF. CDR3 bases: TGCAGCGTTGGTCCTCTGACAGGGGGGTACGAGCAGTACTTC.

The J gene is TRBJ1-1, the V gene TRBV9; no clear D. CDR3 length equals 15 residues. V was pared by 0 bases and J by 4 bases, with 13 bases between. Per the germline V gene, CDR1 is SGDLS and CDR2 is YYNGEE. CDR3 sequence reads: CASSVAGGYGTEAFF. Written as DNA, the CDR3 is TGTGCCAGCAGCGTAGCGGGCGGGTATGGCACTGAAGCTTTCTTT.

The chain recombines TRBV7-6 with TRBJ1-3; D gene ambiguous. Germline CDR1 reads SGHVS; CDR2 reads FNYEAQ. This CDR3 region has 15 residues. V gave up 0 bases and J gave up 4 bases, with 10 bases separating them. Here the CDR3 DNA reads TGTGCCAGCAGCTTAGCGCCTAGGTTGGGAAACACCATATATTTT. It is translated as CASSLAPRLGNTIYF. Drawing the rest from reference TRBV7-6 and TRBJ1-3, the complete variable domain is GAGVSQSPRYKVTKRGQDVALRCDPISGHVSLYWYRQALGQGPEFLTYFNYEAQQDKSGLPNDRFSAERPEGSISTLTIQRTEQRDSAMYRCASSLAPRLGNTIYFGEGSWLTVV.

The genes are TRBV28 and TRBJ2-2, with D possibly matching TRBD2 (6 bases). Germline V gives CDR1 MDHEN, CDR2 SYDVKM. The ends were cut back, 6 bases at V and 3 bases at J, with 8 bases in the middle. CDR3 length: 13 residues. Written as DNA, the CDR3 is TGTGCCAGCAGCGGGGGTTACACCGGGGAGCTGTTTTTT. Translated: CASSGGYTGELFF.

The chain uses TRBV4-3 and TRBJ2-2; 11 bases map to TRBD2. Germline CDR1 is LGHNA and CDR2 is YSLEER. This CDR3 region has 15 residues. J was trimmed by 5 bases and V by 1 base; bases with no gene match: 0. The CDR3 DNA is TGCGCCAGCAGCCAAGGGACTAGCGGGACCGGGGAGCTGTTTTTT. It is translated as CASSQGTSGTGELFF.

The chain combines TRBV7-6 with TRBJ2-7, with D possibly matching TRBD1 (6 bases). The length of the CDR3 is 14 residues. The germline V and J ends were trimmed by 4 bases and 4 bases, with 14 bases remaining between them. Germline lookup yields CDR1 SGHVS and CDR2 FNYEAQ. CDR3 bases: TGTGCCAGCAGCTCAGGACAGCTCCCTTACGAGCAGTACTTC. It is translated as CASSSGQLPYEQYF. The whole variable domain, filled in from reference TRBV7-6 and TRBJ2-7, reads GAGVSQSPRYKVTKRGQDVALRCDPISGHVSLYWYRQALGQGPEFLTYFNYEAQQDKSGLPNDRFSAERPEGSISTLTIQRTEQRDSAMYRCASSSGQLPYEQYFGPGTRLTVT.

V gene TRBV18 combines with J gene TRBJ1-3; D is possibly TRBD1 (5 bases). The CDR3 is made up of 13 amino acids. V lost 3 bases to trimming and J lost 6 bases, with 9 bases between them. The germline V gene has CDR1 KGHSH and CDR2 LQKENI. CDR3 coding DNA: TGTGCCAGCTCACCCGGGGGAGAAAACACCATATATTTT. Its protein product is CASSPGGENTIYF.

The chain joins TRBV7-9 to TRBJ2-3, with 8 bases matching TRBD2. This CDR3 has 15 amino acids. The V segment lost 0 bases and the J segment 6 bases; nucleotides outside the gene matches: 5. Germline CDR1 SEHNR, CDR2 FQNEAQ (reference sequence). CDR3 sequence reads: CASSLALAVGDTQYF. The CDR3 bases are TGTGCCAGCAGCTTAGCACTAGCGGTCGGGGATACGCAGTATTTT.

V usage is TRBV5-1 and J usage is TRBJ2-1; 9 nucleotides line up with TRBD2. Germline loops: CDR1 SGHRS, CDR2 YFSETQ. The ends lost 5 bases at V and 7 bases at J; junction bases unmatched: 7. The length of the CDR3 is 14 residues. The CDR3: CASRGFAGGNEQFF. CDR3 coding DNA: TGCGCCAGCAGAGGATTTGCGGGGGGGAATGAGCAGTTCTTC.

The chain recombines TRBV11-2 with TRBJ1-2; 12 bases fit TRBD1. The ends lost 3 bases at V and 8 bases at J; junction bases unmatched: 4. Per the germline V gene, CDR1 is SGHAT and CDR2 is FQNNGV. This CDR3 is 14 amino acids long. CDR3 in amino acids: CASSFGTGGGGYTF. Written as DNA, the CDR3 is TGTGCCAGCAGCTTCGGGACAGGGGGCGGAGGCTACACCTTC.

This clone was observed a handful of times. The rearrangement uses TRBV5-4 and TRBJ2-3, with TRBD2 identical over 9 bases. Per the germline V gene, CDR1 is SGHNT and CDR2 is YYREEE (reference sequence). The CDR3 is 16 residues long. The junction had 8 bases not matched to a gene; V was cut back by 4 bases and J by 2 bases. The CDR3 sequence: CASSQRAGGTTDTQYF. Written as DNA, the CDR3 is TGTGCCAGCAGCCAAAGAGCGGGAGGAACCACAGATACGCAGTATTTT.

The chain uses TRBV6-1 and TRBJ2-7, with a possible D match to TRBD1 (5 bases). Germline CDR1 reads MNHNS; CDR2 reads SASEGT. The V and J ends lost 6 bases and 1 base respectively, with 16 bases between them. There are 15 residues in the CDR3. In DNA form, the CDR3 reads TGTGCCAGCAGCGACAGACCACTAAGATCCTACGAGCAGTACTTC. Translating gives CASSDRPLRSYEQYF.

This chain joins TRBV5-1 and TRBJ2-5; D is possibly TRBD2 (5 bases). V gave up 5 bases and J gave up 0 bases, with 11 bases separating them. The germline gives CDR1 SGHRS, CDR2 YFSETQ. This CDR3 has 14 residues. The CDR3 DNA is TGCGCCAGCAGATGGGGAGAGTACCAAGAGACCCAGTACTTC. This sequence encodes CASRWGEYQETQYF.

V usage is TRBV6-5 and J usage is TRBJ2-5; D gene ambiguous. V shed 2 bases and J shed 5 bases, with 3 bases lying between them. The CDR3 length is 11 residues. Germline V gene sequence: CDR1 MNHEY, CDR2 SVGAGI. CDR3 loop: CASSYLETQYF. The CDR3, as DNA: TGTGCCAGCAGTTACCTGGAGACCCAGTACTTC.